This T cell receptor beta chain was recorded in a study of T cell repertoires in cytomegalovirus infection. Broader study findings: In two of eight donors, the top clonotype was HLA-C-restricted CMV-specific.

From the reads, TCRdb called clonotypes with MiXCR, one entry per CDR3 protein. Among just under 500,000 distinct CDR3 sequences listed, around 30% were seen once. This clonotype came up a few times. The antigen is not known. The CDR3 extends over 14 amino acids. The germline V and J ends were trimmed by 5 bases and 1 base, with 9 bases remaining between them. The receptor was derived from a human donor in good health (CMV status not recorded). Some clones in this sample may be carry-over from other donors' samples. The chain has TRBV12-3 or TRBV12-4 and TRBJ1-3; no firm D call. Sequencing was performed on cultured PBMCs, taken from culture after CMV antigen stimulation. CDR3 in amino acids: CASSPVNSGNTIYF. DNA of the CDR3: TGTGCCAGCAGTCCCGTTAATTCTGGAAACACCATATATTTT.